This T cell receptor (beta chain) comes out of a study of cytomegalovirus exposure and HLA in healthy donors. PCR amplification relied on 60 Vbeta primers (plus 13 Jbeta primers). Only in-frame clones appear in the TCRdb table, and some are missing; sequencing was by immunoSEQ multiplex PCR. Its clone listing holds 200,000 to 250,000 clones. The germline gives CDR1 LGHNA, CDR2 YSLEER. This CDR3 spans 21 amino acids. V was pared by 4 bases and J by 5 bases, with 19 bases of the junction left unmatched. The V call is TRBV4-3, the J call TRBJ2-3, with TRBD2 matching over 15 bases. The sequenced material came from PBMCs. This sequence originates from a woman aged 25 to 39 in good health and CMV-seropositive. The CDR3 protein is CASSRVYVGLAGGSAGDTQYF. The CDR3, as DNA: TGCGCCAGCAGCCGGGTGTACGTGGGACTAGCGGGAGGCTCCGCGGGAGATACGCAGTATTTT.